The 12 T cell receptor beta chains reported below all come from one sample, sequenced in a study of cytotoxic CD8 clonotypes in ibrutinib-treated CLL (dated by TCRdb to the early 2020s). Interpreted using the paper, the time point label stands for: roughly 2 years on ibrutinib. Library prep was done by the immunoSEQ multiplex PCR assay. TCRdb's version of the immuneACCESS table is confined to in-frame rearrangements and falls short of the full clone set. An unresolved V gene accounts for under half of the shortfall where checked; the remainder is of unknown origin. This sample holds roughly 180,000 clones; about 72% were observed only once. The ten largest clones capture about an eighth of the sample. The input for sequencing was PBMCs, taken after 24 months of ibrutinib treatment. Every receptor here comes from a human donor with chronic lymphocytic leukemia.

The V and J genes are TRBV5-1 and TRBJ2-7, with 11 nucleotides matching TRBD1. Germline V CDR1 and CDR2: SGHRS, YFSETQ. The CDR3 contains 14 residues. Trimming removed 0 bases from V and 6 bases from J; junction bases left unmatched: 2. CDR3: CASSLGTGGAEQYF. In nucleotides, the CDR3 is TGCGCCAGCAGCTTGGGGACAGGGGGCGCCGAGCAGTACTTC.

This clone has only a few counts. The chain links TRBV6-6 to TRBJ1-1; TRBD1 matches 7 bases. Per germline, CDR1 MNHNY and CDR2 SVGAGI (reference sequence). V shed 2 bases, J shed 7 bases, and the junction held 4 bases outside the gene matches. There are 13 residues in the CDR3. The chain's CDR3 is CASSYRGQFEAFF. CDR3 sequence (DNA): TGTGCCAGCAGTTACAGGGGACAGTTTGAAGCTTTCTTT.

In this sample, this clone turned up a few times. For the CDR3, the DNA is TGTGCCAGCAACCTGCTAGCGGGAGGGGGTGATACGCAGTATTTT. Its translation is CASNLLAGGGDTQYF. The chain combines TRBV2 with TRBJ2-3; 12 bases fit TRBD2. Germline V lookup: CDR1 SNHLY, CDR2 FYNNEI. Losses at the gene ends were 7 bases for V and 6 bases for J; bases not matched to a gene: 8. CDR3 length equals 15 residues.

The chain links TRBV7-2 to TRBJ2-2; maybe TRBD1 (5 bases). Germline assignment: CDR1 SGHTA and CDR2 FQGNSA. This CDR3 comprises 13 residues. Trimming shortened V by 3 bases and J by 5 bases, and 7 bases separated the two germline ends. CDR3 sequence: CASSFRVTGELFF. Here the CDR3 DNA reads TGTGCCAGCAGCTTCAGGGTAACCGGGGAGCTGTTTTTT. The whole variable domain, remainder taken from reference TRBV7-2 and TRBJ2-2, is GAGVSQSPSNKVTEKGKDVELRCDPISGHTALYWYRQSLGQGLEFLIYFQGNSAPDKSGLPSDRFSAERTGGSVSTLTIQRTQQEDSAVYLCASSFRVTGELFFGEGSRLTVL.

The chain is built from TRBV5-1 and TRBJ2-7, with D possibly matching TRBD2 (6 bases). The length of the CDR3 is 18 residues. Germline loops: CDR1 SGHRS, CDR2 YFSETQ. Trimming shortened V by 4 bases and J by 1 base, and 24 bases separated the two germline ends. The CDR3 nucleotides are TGCGCCAGCAGCGTGACTGGGAATGGCGGGAAAAAATCCTACGAGCAGTACTTC. This codes for CASSVTGNGGKKSYEQYF.

The V and J genes are TRBV28 and TRBJ2-7; 7 bases are shared with TRBD1. V dropped 7 bases and J dropped 2; count of bases not matched to a gene: 2. The germline gives CDR1 MDHEN, CDR2 SYDVKM. The CDR3 is made up of 12 amino acids. CDR3 residues: CASKGAPYEQYF. The CDR3, as DNA: TGTGCCAGCAAGGGGGCGCCCTACGAGCAGTACTTC.

The chain employs TRBV6-5 and TRBJ2-5; no clear D. This CDR3 has 12 residues. Germline V CDR1 and CDR2: MNHEY, SVGAGI. The V gene lost 6 bases and the J gene lost 0 bases, with 5 bases spanning the gap. As DNA, the CDR3 is TGTGCCAGCAGGGGATACCAAGAGACCCAGTACTTC. Residues: CASRGYQETQYF.

This chain joins TRBV18 and TRBJ2-7; 9 bases agree with TRBD1. The CDR3 is made up of 14 amino acids. Germline-derived CDR1 and CDR2 are KGHSH and LQKENI. V was pared by 3 bases and J by 2 bases, with 2 bases of the junction left unmatched. This CDR3 reads CASSPGQGTYEQYF. The CDR3 DNA sequence: TGTGCCAGCTCACCGGGACAGGGTACCTACGAGCAGTACTTC.

This clone was observed a handful of times. The chain combines TRBV18 with TRBJ1-5; TRBD1 might be the D (5 bases). Trimming took off 1 base at V and 0 bases at J, with 10 bases between the two ends. The germline V gene has CDR1 KGHSH and CDR2 LQKENI. The CDR3 extends over 16 amino acids. The CDR3 nucleotides read TGTGCCAGCTCACCACAGGGTGGGGGTAGCAATCAGCCCCAGCATTTT. Translation: CASSPQGGGSNQPQHF.

This chain links TRBV5-8 with TRBJ2-2, with D possibly TRBD1 on 6 matching bases. V shed 5 bases and J shed 0 bases, with 17 bases lying between them. Germline V gene sequence: CDR1 SGHTS, CDR2 YDEGEE. The CDR3 length is 17 residues. DNA of the CDR3: TGTGCCAGCAGACCGGGACAACCAAACGCGAACACCGGGGAGCTGTTTTTT. This gives the protein CASRPGQPNANTGELFF.

The chain couples TRBV5-4 to TRBJ2-3; 11 bases line up with TRBD2. With V trimmed by 4 bases and J by 4 bases, 2 bases remained unmatched. Germline CDR1 is SGHNT and CDR2 is YYREEE (reference sequence). The CDR3 contains 14 residues. CDR3 protein: CASSEGLAADTQYF. In DNA, the CDR3 is TGTGCCAGCAGCGAGGGACTAGCGGCAGATACGCAGTATTTT.

V usage is TRBV27 and J usage is TRBJ2-7, with 11 bases fitting TRBD1. The CDR3 is 16 amino acids. Germline V lookup: CDR1 MNHEY, CDR2 SMNVEV (reference sequence). V trimming: 5 bases; J trimming: 5 bases; junction bases outside the gene matches: 11. This CDR3 is CASSRYPGQGVDEQYF. The CDR3 nucleotides read TGTGCCAGCAGTCGCTATCCGGGACAGGGGGTTGACGAGCAGTACTTC.